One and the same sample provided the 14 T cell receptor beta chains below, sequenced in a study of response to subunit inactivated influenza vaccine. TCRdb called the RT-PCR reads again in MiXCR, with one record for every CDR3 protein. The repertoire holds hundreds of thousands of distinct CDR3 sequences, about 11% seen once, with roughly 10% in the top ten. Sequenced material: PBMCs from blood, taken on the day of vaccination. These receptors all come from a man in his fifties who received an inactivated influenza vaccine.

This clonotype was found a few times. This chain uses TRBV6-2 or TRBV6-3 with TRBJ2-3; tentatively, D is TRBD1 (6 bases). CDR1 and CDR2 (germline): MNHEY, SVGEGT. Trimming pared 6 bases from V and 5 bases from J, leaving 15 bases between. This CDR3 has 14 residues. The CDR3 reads CASRDDRGGDTQYF. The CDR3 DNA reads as TGTGCCAGCAGAGACGACCGAGGGGGAGATACGCAGTATTTT.

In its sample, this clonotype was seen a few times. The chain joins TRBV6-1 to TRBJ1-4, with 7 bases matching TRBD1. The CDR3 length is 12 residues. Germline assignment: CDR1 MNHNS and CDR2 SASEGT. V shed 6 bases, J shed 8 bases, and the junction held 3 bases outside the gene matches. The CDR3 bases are TGTGCCAGCAGGGGACAGATCGAAAAACTGTTTTTT. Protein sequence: CASRGQIEKLFF.

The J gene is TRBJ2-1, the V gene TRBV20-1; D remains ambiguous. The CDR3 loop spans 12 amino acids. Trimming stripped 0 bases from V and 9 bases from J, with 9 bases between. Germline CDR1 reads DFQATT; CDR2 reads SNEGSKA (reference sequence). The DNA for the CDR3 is TGCAGTGCTAGAGATCGCGAGATTGAGCAGTTCTTC. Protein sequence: CSARDREIEQFF.

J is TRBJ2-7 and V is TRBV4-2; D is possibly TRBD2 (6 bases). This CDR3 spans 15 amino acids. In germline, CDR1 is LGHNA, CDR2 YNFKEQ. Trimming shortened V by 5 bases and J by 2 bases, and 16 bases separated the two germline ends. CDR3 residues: CASSGEANPAYEQYF. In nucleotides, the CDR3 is TGTGCCAGCAGCGGGGAGGCGAACCCAGCCTACGAGCAGTACTTC.

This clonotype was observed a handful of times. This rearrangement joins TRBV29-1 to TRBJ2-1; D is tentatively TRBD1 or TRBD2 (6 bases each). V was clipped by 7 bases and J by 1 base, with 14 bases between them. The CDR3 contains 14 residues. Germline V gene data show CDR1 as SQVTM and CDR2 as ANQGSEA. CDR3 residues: CSAAQGLSYNEQFF. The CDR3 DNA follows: TGCAGCGCCGCACAGGGACTTTCCTACAATGAGCAGTTCTTC.

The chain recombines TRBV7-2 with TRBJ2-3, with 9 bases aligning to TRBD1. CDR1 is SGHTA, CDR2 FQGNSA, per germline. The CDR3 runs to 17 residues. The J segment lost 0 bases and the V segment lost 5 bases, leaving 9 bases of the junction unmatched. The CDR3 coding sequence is TGTGCCAGCAGCGTAACACCCGGGACAGGGAGCACAGATACGCAGTATTTT. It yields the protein CASSVTPGTGSTDTQYF.

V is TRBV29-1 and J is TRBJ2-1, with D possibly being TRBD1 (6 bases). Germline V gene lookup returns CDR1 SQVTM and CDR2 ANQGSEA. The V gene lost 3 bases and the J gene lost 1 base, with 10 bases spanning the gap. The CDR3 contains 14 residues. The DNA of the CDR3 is TGCAGCGTTGATAGTCAGGGGTCCTACAATGAGCAGTTCTTC. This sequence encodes CSVDSQGSYNEQFF.

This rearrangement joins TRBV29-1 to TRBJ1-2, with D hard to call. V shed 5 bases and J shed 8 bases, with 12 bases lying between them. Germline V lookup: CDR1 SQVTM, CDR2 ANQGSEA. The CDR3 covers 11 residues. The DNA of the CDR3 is TGCAGCGTTAGGCGGACTACAGGCTACACCTTC. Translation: CSVRRTTGYTF. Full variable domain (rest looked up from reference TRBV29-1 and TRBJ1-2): SAVISQKPSRDICQRGTSLTIQCQVDSQVTMMFWYRQQPGQSLTLIATANQGSEATYESGFVIDKFPISRPNLTFSTLTVSNMSPEDSSIYLCSVRRTTGYTFGSGTRLTVV.

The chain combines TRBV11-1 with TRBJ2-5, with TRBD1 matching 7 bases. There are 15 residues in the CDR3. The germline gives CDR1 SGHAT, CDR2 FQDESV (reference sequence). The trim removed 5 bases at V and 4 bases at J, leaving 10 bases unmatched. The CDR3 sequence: CASSPQSNRGETQYF. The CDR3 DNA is TGTGCCAGCAGCCCCCAAAGCAACAGGGGAGAGACCCAGTACTTC.

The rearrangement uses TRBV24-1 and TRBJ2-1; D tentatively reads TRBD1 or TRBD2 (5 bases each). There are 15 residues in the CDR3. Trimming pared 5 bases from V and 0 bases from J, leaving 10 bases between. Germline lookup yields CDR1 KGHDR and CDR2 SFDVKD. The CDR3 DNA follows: TGTGCCACCAGTGGGCAGGGACCCTCCTACAATGAGCAGTTCTTC. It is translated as CATSGQGPSYNEQFF.

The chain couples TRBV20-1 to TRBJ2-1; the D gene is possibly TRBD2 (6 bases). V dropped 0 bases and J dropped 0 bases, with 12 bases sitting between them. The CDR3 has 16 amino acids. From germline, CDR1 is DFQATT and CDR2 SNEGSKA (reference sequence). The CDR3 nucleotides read TGCAGTGCTAGAGAGGTTTTCGGGAGCTCCTACAATGAGCAGTTCTTC. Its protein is CSAREVFGSSYNEQFF.

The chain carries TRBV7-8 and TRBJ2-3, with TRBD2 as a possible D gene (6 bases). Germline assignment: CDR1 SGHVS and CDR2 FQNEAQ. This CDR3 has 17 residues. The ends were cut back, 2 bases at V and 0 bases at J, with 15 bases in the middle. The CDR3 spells CASSLLIRGSSTDTQYF. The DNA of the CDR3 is TGTGCCAGCAGCTTATTAATCCGGGGGAGTAGCACAGATACGCAGTATTTT.

For the CDR3, the DNA is TGTGCCAGCAGCTCAAGCGGCAGAATAAGGAACACTGAAGCTTTCTTT. Encoded protein: CASSSSGRIRNTEAFF. V and J are TRBV11-2 and TRBJ1-1; D is uncertain. This CDR3 has 16 residues. V was shortened by 4 bases and J by 1 base, with 16 bases between the two germline ends. Germline loops: CDR1 SGHAT, CDR2 FQNNGV.

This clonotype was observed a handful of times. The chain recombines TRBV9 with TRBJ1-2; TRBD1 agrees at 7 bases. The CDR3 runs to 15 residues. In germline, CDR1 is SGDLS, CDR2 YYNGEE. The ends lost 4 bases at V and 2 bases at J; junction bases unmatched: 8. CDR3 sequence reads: CASSPRQGLNYGYTF. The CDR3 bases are TGTGCCAGCAGCCCGAGACAGGGACTGAACTATGGCTACACCTTC. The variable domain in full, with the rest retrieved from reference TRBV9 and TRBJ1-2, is DSGVTQTPKHLITATGQRVTLRCSPRSGDLSVYWYQQSLDQGLQFLIQYYNGEERAKGNILERFSAQQFPDLHSELNLSSLELGDSALYFCASSPRQGLNYGYTFGSGTRLTVV.